Presented here are 30 T cell receptor beta chains from one specimen sequenced in a study of blood T cell repertoires in COVID-19 (dated by TCRdb to the early 2020s). Library creation used the immunoSEQ multiplex PCR assay. Held by TCRdb, this immuneACCESS table contains in-frame sequences only and omits some clones. Under half of the omission traces to an unresolved V gene where checked; the cause of the rest is unknown. The sample includes roughly 100,000 clones, with about 89% observed a single time. The leading ten clones occupy 5.1% of the sample. Sample: peripheral blood. These receptors all come from a human donor in a cohort sampled during active COVID-19.

This clone appeared once. The chain joins TRBV7-2 to TRBJ2-1; the D is unclear. V was cut by 5 bases and J by 1 base, with 9 bases left in between. Germline V gene data show CDR1 as SGHTA and CDR2 as FQGNSA. This CDR3 is 14 amino acids long. In DNA form, the CDR3 reads TGTGCCAGCAGCCCGGGTGATTCCTACAATGAGCAGTTCTTC. As protein: CASSPGDSYNEQFF.

This rearrangement joins TRBV21-1 to TRBJ1-2. TRBV21-1 is marked as a pseudogene. The CDR3 sequence is 14 residues long. CDR3 sequence reads: CASSPQTAPYGYTF. In DNA form, the CDR3 reads TGTGCCAGCAGCCCCCAGACTGCTCCCTATGGCTACACCTTC.

This clone turned up a few times. The gene calls are TRBV19 and TRBJ2-5, with TRBD1 matching 7 bases. V shed 4 bases and J 3 bases; nucleotides not matched to a gene: 8. The CDR3 runs 15 residues. CDR1 and CDR2 (germline): LNHDA, SQIVND (reference sequence). The CDR3 loop reads CASSTPGTEKETQYF. CDR3 nucleotides: TGTGCCAGTAGTACCCCCGGGACAGAGAAAGAGACCCAGTACTTC.

The gene calls are TRBV18 and TRBJ1-3; D is unclear. CDR1 KGHSH and CDR2 LQKENI come from the germline V gene. Trimming shortened V by 6 bases and J by 1 base, and 13 bases separated the two germline ends. This CDR3 comprises 15 residues. The CDR3: CASSLAVVSGNTIYF. CDR3 bases: TGTGCCAGCTCCCTAGCCGTCGTGTCTGGAAACACCATATATTTT. The variable domain in full, completed from reference TRBV18 and TRBJ1-3, reads NAGVMQNPRHLVRRRGQEARLRCSPMKGHSHVYWYRQLPEEGLKFMVYLQKENIIDESGMPKERFSAEFPKEGPSILRIQQVVRGDSAAYFCASSLAVVSGNTIYFGEGSWLTVV.

The rearrangement uses TRBV5-4 and TRBJ1-4; D gene uncertain. The ends were cut back, 0 bases at V and 3 bases at J, with 9 bases in the middle. The germline V gene encodes CDR1 SGHNT and CDR2 YYREEE (reference sequence). This CDR3 is 15 amino acids long. CDR3 coding DNA: TGTGCCAGCAGCTTGGCCGGGTCCTCTAATGAAAAACTGTTTTTT. Amino acid sequence: CASSLAGSSNEKLFF.

V gene TRBV6-2 or TRBV6-3 combines with J gene TRBJ1-1; 7 bases fit TRBD1. Per the germline V gene, CDR1 is MNHEY and CDR2 is SVGEGT. The CDR3 contains 14 residues. The trim removed 5 bases at V and 6 bases at J, leaving 9 bases unmatched. The CDR3 reads CASSTPGQHSEAFF. The DNA for the CDR3 is TGTGCCAGCAGTACCCCGGGACAGCATTCTGAAGCTTTCTTT.

This clone was seen once. The J gene is TRBJ2-5, the V gene TRBV5-1, with 7 bases aligning to TRBD1. Germline-derived CDR1 and CDR2 are SGHRS and YFSETQ. J lost 1 base, V lost 4 bases, and 4 bases had no gene match. This CDR3 region has 14 residues. The CDR3 is CASSVGGFQETQYF. CDR3 nucleotide sequence: TGCGCCAGCAGCGTAGGGGGCTTCCAAGAGACCCAGTACTTC. The variable domain in full, completed from reference TRBV5-1 and TRBJ2-5, reads KAGVTQTPRYLIKTRGQQVTLSCSPISGHRSVSWYQQTPGQGLQFLFEYFSETQRNKGNFPGRFSGRQFSNSRSEMNVSTLELGDSALYLCASSVGGFQETQYFGPGTRLLVL.

The chain employs TRBV5-1 and TRBJ2-7; 8 bases agree with TRBD1. After removal of 2 bases from V and 6 bases from J, the junction contained 7 bases not matched to a gene. Germline CDR1 and CDR2: SGHRS and YFSETQ. This CDR3 contains 14 residues. The CDR3 sequence: CASSFGQGNFEQYF. The CDR3 nucleotides read TGCGCCAGCAGCTTCGGACAGGGAAATTTCGAGCAGTACTTC.

This clone was detected only once. This chain joins TRBV6-5 and TRBJ2-2; possible D gene TRBD1, 5 bases. The V gene's germline CDR1 is MNHEY and CDR2 SVGAGI. V gave up 6 bases and J gave up 7 bases, with 15 bases separating them. The CDR3 runs 14 residues. The chain's CDR3 is CASRAGFFGGELFF. The CDR3 DNA reads TGTGCCAGCAGGGCAGGGTTTTTTGGCGGGGAGCTGTTTTTT.

The J gene is TRBJ1-6, the V gene TRBV5-1; 8 bases match TRBD1. This CDR3 has 13 residues. CDR1 SGHRS and CDR2 YFSETQ come from the germline V gene. The V and J ends lost 8 bases and 7 bases, in that order; junction bases with no gene match: 5. This chain's CDR3 is CASQGAKNSPLHF. The CDR3, as DNA: TGCGCCAGTCAGGGGGCGAAAAATTCACCCCTCCACTTT.

The chain is built from TRBV11-2 and TRBJ1-1; 7 nucleotides align to TRBD1. Germline CDR1 and CDR2: SGHAT and FQNNGV. The trim removed 4 bases at V and 5 bases at J, leaving 7 bases unmatched. This CDR3 has 14 residues. CDR3 DNA: TGTGCCAGCAGCTACAGGGGCGCGCAGACTGAAGCTTTCTTT. Protein sequence: CASSYRGAQTEAFF.

The rearrangement uses TRBV7-8 and TRBJ1-5; D not resolved. The germline CDR1 and CDR2 sequences are SGHVS and FQNEAQ. Trimming took off 7 bases at V and 2 bases at J, with 12 bases between the two ends. This CDR3 spans 14 amino acids. Here the CDR3 reads CASKEGIGNQPQHF. CDR3 in DNA: TGTGCCAGCAAGGAGGGCATAGGCAATCAGCCCCAGCATTTT.

This rearrangement joins TRBV5-4 to TRBJ2-7; 9 positions agree with TRBD1. The length of the CDR3 is 16 residues. The V segment lost 0 bases and the J segment 0 bases; nucleotides outside the gene matches: 4. CDR1 and CDR2 from the germline V gene are SGHNT and YYREEE (reference sequence). CDR3 in amino acids: CASSLGGQGSSYEQYF. Written as DNA, the CDR3 is TGTGCCAGCAGCTTGGGGGGACAGGGTTCCTCCTACGAGCAGTACTTC.

The chain links TRBV6-5 to TRBJ2-1, with TRBD2 matching 11 bases. Germline loops: CDR1 MNHEY, CDR2 SVGAGI. This CDR3 comprises 15 residues. V lost 5 bases, J lost 9 bases, and 9 bases stayed unmatched. CDR3 region: CASSMTSGVNAEQFF. DNA of the CDR3: TGTGCCAGCAGTATGACTAGCGGGGTTAACGCTGAGCAGTTCTTC.

V gene TRBV2 combines with J gene TRBJ2-2; TRBD2 might be the D (6 bases). Trimming stripped 8 bases from V and 8 bases from J, with 15 bases between. CDR3 length equals 13 residues. Germline-derived CDR1 and CDR2 are SNHLY and FYNNEI. The CDR3: CASGKGGVGELFF. The CDR3 DNA sequence: TGTGCCAGCGGAAAGGGAGGTGTGGGGGAGCTGTTTTTT.

This clone has just a few counts. The V gene is TRBV4-2, the J gene TRBJ1-6; D might be TRBD1 (6 bases). Looked up from germline, CDR1 is LGHNA and CDR2 is YNFKEQ. The CDR3 consists of 17 residues. With 3 bases removed from V and 6 bases from J, the gap between germline ends came to 18 bases. CDR3: CASSQRQQGQGNSPLHF. In DNA, the CDR3 is TGTGCCAGCAGCCAGCGCCAACAGGGCCAGGGTAATTCACCCCTCCACTTT.

The chain joins TRBV5-4 to TRBJ2-5; maybe TRBD1 (6 bases). The CDR3 is made up of 12 amino acids. The V end lost 0 bases, the J end lost 7 bases, and 7 bases lay between the germline ends. Germline V gene data show CDR1 as SGHNT and CDR2 as YYREEE (reference sequence). The CDR3 sequence: CASSLEGGTQYF. In DNA form, the CDR3 reads TGTGCCAGCAGCTTGGAAGGGGGGACCCAGTACTTC.

In this sample, this clone turned up once. An end of the junction differs from the germline gene, which may be a read error. Other nucleotide sequences in the sample specify the same CDR3. The rearrangement links TRBV6-5 to TRBJ2-1, with D perhaps TRBD1 (5 bases). Germline CDR1 is MNHEY and CDR2 is SVGAGI. CDR3 length: 16 amino acids. This CDR3 is CASSYGTGNTYNEQFF. The CDR3 DNA follows: TGTGCCAGCAGTTACGGTACAGGAAATACCTACAATGAGCAATTCTTC.

CDR3: CASSLEQGPYEQYF. CDR3 nucleotide sequence: TGCGCCAGCAGCTTGGAACAGGGGCCCTACGAGCAGTACTTC. The chain is built from TRBV5-1 and TRBJ2-7, with TRBD1 matching over 7 bases. Germline CDR1 SGHRS, CDR2 YFSETQ. The J segment lost 2 bases and the V segment lost 0 bases, leaving 2 bases of the junction unmatched. CDR3 length: 14 amino acids. Filled out from reference TRBV5-1 and TRBJ2-7, the complete variable domain reads KAGVTQTPRYLIKTRGQQVTLSCSPISGHRSVSWYQQTPGQGLQFLFEYFSETQRNKGNFPGRFSGRQFSNSRSEMNVSTLELGDSALYLCASSLEQGPYEQYFGPGTRLTVT.

As DNA, the CDR3 is TGTGCCATCAGTGACCTCGGACAGGGTAGCAACGAGCAGTACTTC. Encoded protein: CAISDLGQGSNEQYF. The V gene is TRBV10-3, the J gene TRBJ2-7, with 8 bases fitting TRBD1. V trimming: 3 bases; J trimming: 5 bases; junction bases outside the gene matches: 9. This CDR3 region has 15 residues. From germline, CDR1 is ENHRY and CDR2 SYGVKD.

The chain employs TRBV6-2 or TRBV6-3 and TRBJ1-4; the D gene is possibly TRBD1 (6 bases). The CDR3 contains 13 residues. Per the germline V gene, CDR1 is MNHEY and CDR2 is SVGEGT. With 5 bases removed from V and 8 bases from J, the gap between germline ends came to 12 bases. CDR3: CASSGDIGEKLFF. The CDR3 nucleotides are TGTGCCAGCAGTGGGGACATCGGAGAAAAACTGTTTTTT.

This clone was seen a handful of times. V gene TRBV19 combines with J gene TRBJ2-1, with TRBD2 matching 11 bases. The CDR3 is made up of 16 amino acids. The ends lost 5 bases at V and 3 bases at J; junction bases unmatched: 6. Germline V gives CDR1 LNHDA, CDR2 SQIVND (reference sequence). In nucleotides, the CDR3 is TGTGCCAGTAGTGAGAGGCTAGCGGGGGGCTACAATGAGCAGTTCTTC. Amino acid sequence: CASSERLAGGYNEQFF.

This sequence joins TRBV19 and TRBJ2-5, with TRBD2 identical over 10 bases. CDR1 and CDR2 from the germline V gene are LNHDA and SQIVND (reference sequence). Unmatched junction bases numbered 3, after V lost 4 bases and J lost 1 base. The CDR3 runs 15 residues. The CDR3 is CASSTLAGAQETQYF. The CDR3 DNA follows: TGTGCCAGTAGTACGCTAGCGGGGGCCCAAGAGACCCAGTACTTC.

This clone was recorded only once. This chain uses TRBV5-5 with TRBJ2-3, with no clear D. This CDR3 is 13 amino acids long. The germline CDR1 and CDR2 sequences are SGHKS and YYEKEE (reference sequence). Trimming removed 4 bases at V and 6 bases at J, with 12 bases between. For the CDR3, the DNA is TGTGCCAGCAGCGGAGTCCCTGGGGATACGCAGTATTTT. As protein: CASSGVPGDTQYF. The whole variable domain, filled in from reference TRBV5-5 and TRBJ2-3, reads DAGVTQSPTHLIKTRGQQVTLRCSPISGHKSVSWYQQVLGQGPQFIFQYYEKEERGRGNFPDRFSARQFPNYSSELNVNALLLGDSALYLCASSGVPGDTQYFGPGTRLTVL.

J is TRBJ2-5 and V is TRBV5-4; D not certain. The V and J ends lost 4 bases and 1 base respectively, with 11 bases between them. Per the germline V gene, CDR1 is SGHNT and CDR2 is YYREEE (reference sequence). The CDR3 spans 14 residues. In DNA, the CDR3 is TGTGCCAGCAGCCAAGATTTCAGCCAAGAGACCCAGTACTTC. Translated, it gives CASSQDFSQETQYF.

This clone was counted only a few times. V and J are TRBV2 and TRBJ2-2; perhaps TRBD1 as D (6 bases). Germline CDR1 SNHLY, CDR2 FYNNEI. This CDR3 spans 14 amino acids. Trimming pared 8 bases from V and 6 bases from J, leaving 16 bases between. The CDR3 nucleotides are TGTGCCAGCGGCCAGGGGAATAGGGCCGGGGAGCTGTTTTTT. Its protein is CASGQGNRAGELFF. Supplemented by reference TRBV2 and TRBJ2-2, the full variable domain reads EPEVTQTPSHQVTQMGQEVILRCVPISNHLYFYWYRQILGQKVEFLVSFYNNEISEKSEIFDDQFSVERPDGSNFTLKIRSTKLEDSAMYFCASGQGNRAGELFFGEGSRLTVL.

The rearrangement links TRBV6-6 to TRBJ2-7, with 8 positions matching TRBD2. Germline CDR1 and CDR2: MNHNY and SVGAGI (reference sequence). V dropped 2 bases and J dropped 4; count of bases not matched to a gene: 4. The CDR3 length is 14 residues. The CDR3 coding sequence is TGTGCCAGCAGTTACAGCGGGGGACAATACGAGCAGTACTTC. Amino acids: CASSYSGGQYEQYF.

CDR3 in amino acids: CATGVRGTGYTF. CDR3 in DNA: TGTGCCACCGGGGTCAGGGGCACGGGCTACACCTTC. J is TRBJ1-2 and V is TRBV15; weak D call: TRBD1 (6 bases). V shed 8 bases and J shed 8 bases, with 15 bases lying between them. This CDR3 region has 12 residues. Per the germline V gene, CDR1 is LNHNV and CDR2 is YYDKDF (reference sequence). The full variable domain, with the rest looked up from reference TRBV15 and TRBJ1-2, is DAMVIQNPRYQVTQFGKPVTLSCSQTLNHNVMYWYQQKSSQAPKLLFHYYDKDFNNEADTPDNFQSRRPNTSFCFLDIRSPGLGDTAMYLCATGVRGTGYTFGSGTRLTVV.

Only one count was recorded for this clone. V usage is TRBV18 and J usage is TRBJ2-2; 7 nucleotides align to TRBD2. The CDR3 length is 14 residues. The germline V gene has CDR1 KGHSH and CDR2 LQKENI. With 7 bases clipped from V and 4 bases from J, the junction kept 6 bases outside the gene matches. This CDR3 is CASCREDRTGELFF. CDR3 DNA sequence: TGTGCCAGCTGCCGGGAGGACCGCACCGGGGAGCTGTTTTTT.

This clone was seen a single time. The rearrangement links TRBV28 to TRBJ1-5, with a tentative D call TRBD1 (5 bases). The CDR3 has 15 amino acids. V was clipped by 4 bases and J by 2 bases, with 12 bases between them. The germline V gene encodes CDR1 MDHEN and CDR2 SYDVKM. CDR3 DNA: TGTGCCAGCAGTTCCCCCGGAGGGGGCAATCAGCCCCAGCATTTT. Its translation: CASSSPGGGNQPQHF.